This entry describes one T cell receptor beta chain. Its antigen specificity is not known. Per-base quality was not reported, and no clone a single base away is much larger than it. The cohort comprised under 700 healthy bone marrow donors. Cohort members were all nominally healthy when sampled, although unrecorded immune exposures were likely present. Of the 700 or so cohort members, approximately 300 had a positive CMV serostatus and 352 had a negative one, while no CMV serostatus was recorded for the donor. A peripheral blood sample was provided by each donor, and peripheral blood mononuclear cells were used for TCR beta sequencing. Genomic DNA extraction from the blood cell samples was performed with the Qiagen DNeasy Blood Extraction Kit. Library method: the immunoSEQ multiplex PCR assay. The multiplex PCR relied on a mix of 60 forward primers for TCR Vbeta segments and 13 reverse primers for TCR Jbeta segments. The CDR3 region of rearranged TCR beta genes was amplified from genomic DNA with a multiplex PCR assay. Amplified TCR beta libraries were sequenced as 87-base-pair reads on the Illumina HiSeq System. In the paper's pipeline: In a later analysis, about 80 million unique TCR beta chains were counted across the 650 to 700 repertoires, and some 10 million of these chains were shared by at least two donors. A nearest-neighbor algorithm error-corrected the raw reads and collapsed the reads into unique sequences, merging closely related sequences to remove PCR and sequencing errors. Alignment of CDR3 sequences to IMGT reference sequences was used to assign V, D and J gene segments. For a sequence to be retained, at least a six-nucleotide match to both a V gene segment and a J gene segment was required. A rearrangement was called productive if the CDR3 had no stop codons and remained in frame with V and J, and every other rearrangement was called non-productive. Following IMGT convention, CDR3 was defined as the stretch from the second conserved V-encoded cysteine up to the conserved J-encoded phenylalanine. The earlier analysis of around 640 of the donors excluded sequences that lacked an unambiguous match to a single V gene segment. In an earlier analysis of approximately 550 of the donors, V segments were called functional above 56.7% productive rearrangements and were called segregating when the between-donor standard deviation exceeded 5%. To diagnose cytomegalovirus status from the catalog of TCR beta chain sequences, a statistical classification framework was built. In a later analysis, TCR nucleotide sequences were compared against IMGT/GENE-DB human TR gene sequences so that V and J genes could be assigned. A later analysis assigned CDR3 sequences and most-parsimonious VDJ recombination scenarios with the TCRdist pipeline. In a later analysis, each TCR beta chain was defined by its CDR3 amino acid sequence together with its V-gene family, and reads without a unique V-gene family were excluded. As a way to deal with suspected cross-contamination and a sequencing artifact, a later analysis dropped 450 to 700 nucleotide sequences that were highly shared and had low generation probability. For each public chain, a later analysis derived a clonal expansion index from normalized ranks of inferred template counts within each repertoire. A later analysis computed generation probabilities with a VDJ recombination model fitted to out-of-frame rearrangements, and checked the results against IGoR. In a later analysis, TCR-TCR, TCR-HLA and TCR-CMV co-occurrence was scored with hypergeometric tests, and a repertoire-size bias correction was applied to TCR pairs. In a later analysis, false discovery rates were estimated by permuting HLA or CMV assignments 20 times. In a later analysis, co-occurring TCRs were grouped using DBSCAN, and TCRdist sequence similarity was added for clustering within HLA-allele-positive subsets. For co-occurrence clustering, repertoires with fewer than 30,000 or more than 120,000 public chains were excluded, along with roughly 5 repertoires with anomalous nucleotide sharing. Entries here come from immuneACCESS through TCRdb and include only in-frame sequences with V and J called. Some clones fail to appear in such tables; in the studies checked, an unresolved V gene covers under half of the shortfall, and the cause of the remainder is unknown. V and J calls and clone size are as listed in that table; D and trimming were resolved from the DNA. This sample holds some 120,000 clones; 70% to 85% were observed only once. Together, the top ten hold 3.7% of the sample.

The sample is drawn from a study of cytomegalovirus exposure and HLA in healthy donors (dated by TCRdb to 2016 to 2017). Concerning the study at large: An earlier analysis of some 500 of the donors reported about 250 Gb of sequence data and 100 million to 130 million unique TCR beta sequences from 150 million to 200 million T cells. Using immunosequencing, the study profiled T cell repertoires from fewer than 850 subjects and related those repertoires to cytomegalovirus serostatus. All discovery cohort repertoires had been generated on a single sequencing platform. Along with the roughly 670-subject first cohort, a separate validation cohort of over a hundred different subjects was used. A later analysis re-analyzed previously published TCR beta repertoires from approximately 670 donors and added high-resolution HLA genotyping to study TCR occurrence patterns. Genome-wide SNP genotypes for about 65% of the roughly 670 donors were used in a later genetic analysis, which treated that subset as a discovery cohort. Donor age, sex, ethnicity and CMV serostatus were compiled together with the repertoire data. Around 320 gigabases of sequencing data and 78 million or so unique TCR sequences were included in an early release covering roughly 600 HLA-typed donors. Both class I and class II loci were covered by HLA typing, at four-digit resolution. Among roughly 400 genotyped donors of the cohort, an average of around 250,000 unique TCR beta nucleotide sequences was sequenced per donor, of which 15% to 20% were non-productive. Because of strong linkage in the cohort, roughly five DR-DQ haplotypes were treated as single units for association and clustering. Typing coverage differed by locus: A, B, C, DRB1 and DQB1 were typed in about 629-630 donors, DQA1 in about 500, DPA1 in nearly 610, and DPB1 in just under 490. Rather than using new phenotypic data, the later analysis identified candidate immune exposures from TCR beta sequences and from how often those sequences occurred across donors. Of the roughly 400 genotyped donors, roughly 80% fell in the genetic ancestry cluster associated with self-reported Caucasian donors. The study aimed to test whether signatures of past pathogen exposure could be identified by cataloging public T cell receptors. High-throughput TCR immunosequencing, statistical association of individual TCRs with disease status, and machine learning were combined to predict cytomegalovirus infection status. An earlier analysis of 500 to 650 of the donors applied high-throughput TCR beta sequencing to assess whether each TCR beta V gene segment acted as functional or pseudogenic. Broad study findings and their caveats: In a later analysis, TCR association rates were found to vary across HLA loci, with the most associated TCRs seen for DRB1 alleles and the fewest for HLA-C alleles. The authors suggested that the approach could potentially be extended to other disease states and immunological phenotypes. Specific HLA alleles were associated with 18,000 or so TCR beta sequences at a false discovery rate of 0.05 in a later analysis. In a later analysis, several top co-occurrence clusters were reported to appear linked to parvovirus B19, influenza, CMV and Epstein-Barr virus. Immune exposure information for the cohort was limited to CMV serostatus. A cluster of highly shared sequence variants was judged likely to be a technical artifact of the sequencing pipeline. The earlier analysis of nearly 600 of the donors excluded 15 to 20 rarely observed V segments, including chromosome 9 orphons, because counts were too low. Most TCR sequences were observed very rarely across donors, whereas some public TCRs were present in many individuals. Because HLA typing was unavailable for some donors at each locus, only the typed subset was used in association tests. In the study, around 160 TCR beta chains were listed as associated with cytomegalovirus. An association between a missense DCLRE1C variant and V-gene and J-gene trimming of TCR beta chains was found in a later genetic analysis and replicated in an independent cohort. The classifier was reported to diagnose cytomegalovirus status with high specificity and sensitivity in both the original cohort and the validation cohort. A further reported finding was that TCR beta sequences accurately predicted the HLA-A and HLA-B alleles for most subjects in the first cohort. Roughly uniform sequencing depth across donors was assumed in presence/absence analyses, although this assumption may not hold. Linkage disequilibrium might explain the correlated functional status among segregating V segments, but an unknown experimental factor could not be ruled out. The cohort was sequenced for TCR beta chains only, and without alpha or paired-chain data the features that could be detected were limited. In vitro tests confirmed that a few of the cytomegalovirus-associated TCR beta chains recognize cytomegalovirus antigens. According to a later analysis, most CMV-associated TCR beta chains appeared to be HLA-restricted, and the HLA associations seemed to be driven largely by CMV exposure. When HLA alleles, especially DR and DQ, strongly co-occurred, attributing TCR associations to individual alleles was difficult. Compared with the approximately 600-donor mean, donors in an Asian-associated ancestry cluster had fewer N-insertions in productive TCRs, according to a later genetic analysis. An earlier analysis of around 500 of the donors showed that most TCR beta V segments appeared in productive rearrangements either about 87% or about 30% of the time, which broadly matched IMGT annotations. A later analysis found that HLA-associated TCR beta chains were more clonally expanded and had lower generation probabilities than equally common non-associated chains.

This clonotype originated in a human donor in good health. What was sequenced was PBMCs.

The CDR3 region has the sequence CASSSRGQWRGAADTQYF. The base sequence is TGCGCCAGCAGCTCGAGGGGACAGTGGCGAGGAGCGGCAGATACGCAGTATTTT. The rearrangement joined TRBV5-1 to TRBJ2-3; the central 7 bases match TRBD1. From the cysteine through the phenylalanine, the CDR3 covers 18 amino acids. The retained sequence is limited to the CDR3, 54 bases, with the frame set at the first base. For this chain, trimming is 3 bases at the V end and 4 bases at the J end, and the number of junction bases without a gene match is 17. Sequences SGHRS (CDR1) and YFSETQ (CDR2) are obtained from the germline V gene.